This is a list of T cell receptor beta chains from one sample in a study of shared clonotypes between healthy human individuals. Using immunoSEQ multiplex PCR, the repertoire was profiled, and TCRdb retains in-frame clones only, with some absent. Of 300,000 to 350,000 clones listed, less than 75% were seen once; the top ten hold under 11%. The sample was memory CD4+ T cells sorted from blood. The receptors shown here come from a man aged 25 to 40 in good health. CDR3s include the opening cysteine and the closing phenylalanine or tryptophan. The D gene is left open where the match is weak. Size tells how often a clone was seen (once, few, many) or the class of an expanded clone, and some rows leave it out.

TRBV9,15,NA,NA,TRBJ2-3,TGTGCCAGCAGCGGTAAGGGGACCCAGCCAGATACGCAGTATTTT,CASSGKGTQPDTQYF
TRBV7-3,13,few,NA,TRBJ2-2,TGTGCCAGCAGCCACGACCCCACCGGGGAGCTGTTTTTT,CASSHDPTGELFF
TRBV9,15,NA,NA,TRBJ1-2,TGTGCCAGCAGCGTAGCTTTGGGGGGCGGGCGAGGCTACACCTTC,CASSVALGGGRGYTF
TRBV14,16,NA,TRBD2,TRBJ2-7,TGTGCCAGCAGCCAAGATGCACTAGCGGGAGACTACGAGCAGTACTTC,CASSQDALAGDYEQYF
TRBV6-6,15,NA,NA,TRBJ2-3,TGTGCCAGCAGTGCCCTAGGGGCAGTAACAGATACGCAGTATTTT,CASSALGAVTDTQYF
TRBV29-1,14,few,TRBD2,TRBJ2-7,TGCAGCGCGGGAGGGGGGCGCGGTACCGACGAGCAGTACTTC,CSAGGGRGTDEQYF
TRBV9,16,many,NA,TRBJ2-1,TGTGCCAGCAGCGTAGCGGTGGGTCAGGGGTACAATGAGCAGTTCTTC,CASSVAVGQGYNEQFF
TRBV20-1,10,NA,NA,TRBJ2-5,TGCAGTGCTAGTTGGGAGACCCAGTACTTC,CSASWETQYF
TRBV5-4,15,NA,TRBD2,TRBJ2-7,TGTGCCAGCAGCCGCTTGCGCGGGGGTCGTGGCGAGCAGTACTTC,CASSRLRGGRGEQYF
TRBV10-1,15,NA,NA,TRBJ1-1,TGCGCCAGCAGTGACAGGGCCTCCGTGAACACTGAAGCTTTCTTT,CASSDRASVNTEAFF
TRBV5-5,14,NA,NA,TRBJ1-2,TGTGCCAGCAGCAAGGTGGGACAAGACTATGGCTACACCTTC,CASSKVGQDYGYTF
TRBV27,13,NA,NA,TRBJ2-7,TGTGCCAGCACCCCGACATTGGGTTACGAGCAGTACTTC,CASTPTLGYEQYF
TRBV6-1,17,NA,NA,TRBJ2-3,TGTGCCAGCAGTGGGGGACTTCGACACTCTAGCACAGATACGCAGTATTTT,CASSGGLRHSSTDTQYF
TRBV19,15,NA,TRBD2,TRBJ2-5,TGTGCCAGTAGACCCCGGCGGGAGAGTAGTGAGACCCAGTACTTC,CASRPRRESSETQYF
TRBV14,12,NA,TRBD1,TRBJ2-7,TGTGCCAGCAGACCTCAGGGGGAAGCGCAGTACTTC,CASRPQGEAQYF
TRBV5-4,14,NA,NA,TRBJ2-5,TGTGCCAGCAGCTTTTCAGGGAGCCAAGAGACCCAGTACTTC,CASSFSGSQETQYF
TRBV6-6,16,NA,NA,TRBJ2-5,TGTGCCAGCAGTGTCGGGGATCTCGGGCCACAAGAGACCCAGTACTTC,CASSVGDLGPQETQYF
TRBV25-1,16,NA,NA,TRBJ2-1,TGTGCCAGCAGTGAACAACAGGGCAGCCACTACAATGAGCAGTTCTTC,CASSEQQGSHYNEQFF
TRBV9,14,NA,TRBD1,TRBJ2-3,TGTGCCAGCAGCCGGGACAGGATCACAGATACGCAGTATTTT,CASSRDRITDTQYF
TRBV6-1,14,NA,NA,TRBJ2-2,TGTGCCAGCAGTGGCCTCCAGGGGTCCGGGGAGCTGTTTTTT,CASSGLQGSGELFF
TRBV2,13,NA,NA,TRBJ1-1,TGTGCCAGCAGTGATGGGCTGAACACTGAAGCTTTCTTT,CASSDGLNTEAFF
TRBV27,14,NA,NA,TRBJ1-2,TGTGCCAGCAGTTTAGTAGTGGGGAACTATGGCTACACCTTC,CASSLVVGNYGYTF
TRBV19,14,NA,TRBD2,TRBJ2-3,TGTGCCAGTAGTGGACTAGCGGGAGCGGTAACGCAGTATTTT,CASSGLAGAVTQYF
TRBV7-8,18,NA,TRBD2,TRBJ2-3,TGTGCCAGCAGCCAGGGACTAGTCGCGTCATTTAGCACAGATACGCAGTATTTT,CASSQGLVASFSTDTQYF
TRBV15,19,NA,TRBD2,TRBJ2-2,TGTGCCACCAGCAGAGATAGGGGAACTAGCGGGAGCTTCACCGGGGAGCTGTTTTTT,CATSRDRGTSGSFTGELFF
TRBV6-5,11,NA,NA,TRBJ1-4,TGTGCCAGCGCACGTGGTGAAAAACTGTTTTTT,CASARGEKLFF
TRBV29-1,14,few,TRBD1,TRBJ1-2,TGCAGCGTGGCTCAGGGGGCGCAGAACTATGGCTACACCTTC,CSVAQGAQNYGYTF
TRBV7-7,12,NA,TRBD1,TRBJ2-7,TGTGCCAGCAGCCCAGACAGGGTAAAGCAGTACTTC,CASSPDRVKQYF
TRBV5-1,14,NA,NA,TRBJ2-7,TGCGCCAGCAGCTTGATCAGTGCCTTTAGCGAGCAGTACTTC,CASSLISAFSEQYF
TRBV25-1,14,NA,NA,TRBJ2-1,TGTGCCAGCAGTGAGGGAGATCTGGGGAATGAGCAGTTCTTC,CASSEGDLGNEQFF
TRBV9,15,many,NA,TRBJ2-5,TGTGCCAGCAGCACCCGGACGTCGGTTGAGGAGACCCAGTACTTC,CASSTRTSVEETQYF
TRBV2,12,NA,NA,TRBJ2-7,TGTGCCGGCGGGGTCAACCTCTACGAGCAGTACTTC,CAGGVNLYEQYF
TRBV11-2,17,NA,NA,TRBJ2-1,TGTGCCAGCAGCTTTAGCTTTGCGGGTAGCTCCTACAATGAGCAGTTCTTC,CASSFSFAGSSYNEQFF
TRBV7-8,12,few,NA,TRBJ2-1,TGTGCCAGCAGCTTCTCCGCGGGTGAGCAGTTCTTC,CASSFSAGEQFF
TRBV30,12,few,NA,TRBJ2-7,TGTGCCTGGGACGGCGGAAGCTACGAGCAGTACTTC,CAWDGGSYEQYF
TRBV30,16,NA,TRBD2,TRBJ2-3,TGTACCTGGAGTGGGGGGACTAGCGGGAGTGGAGATACGCAGTATTTT,CTWSGGTSGSGDTQYF
TRBV7-9,16,NA,TRBD2,TRBJ2-1,TGTGCCAGCACTTGGCCAGCGGGAGAGAGAGCCAATGAGCAGTTCTTC,CASTWPAGERANEQFF
TRBV28,12,NA,NA,TRBJ2-7,TGTGCCAGCAGGAACCCGGCTGGGGGGCAGTACTTC,CASRNPAGGQYF
TRBV18,15,NA,NA,TRBJ2-2,TGTGCCAGCTCACCCCGGCAGGGTGACACCGGGGAGCTGTTTTTT,CASSPRQGDTGELFF
TRBV28,13,NA,NA,TRBJ1-2,TGTGCCAGCAGTTTAGATGGACTGTTGGGCTACACCTTC,CASSLDGLLGYTF
TRBV5-4,16,many,NA,TRBJ2-5,TGTGCCAGCAGCTTGGGGGCTCCCCGGCAGGGCCAGACCCAGTACTTC,CASSLGAPRQGQTQYF
TRBV11-2,14,NA,NA,TRBJ2-1,TGTGCCAGCAGCATCTCGCGCGTACACAATGAGCAGTTCTTC,CASSISRVHNEQFF
TRBV5-4,15,NA,TRBD2,TRBJ2-2,TGTGCCAGCAGTTCTCGGACTAGCGGGATTGGGGAGCTGTTTTTT,CASSSRTSGIGELFF
TRBV10-1,13,few,NA,TRBJ1-1,TGCGCCAGCAGTGTCCGGAGGAACACTGAAGCTTTCTTT,CASSVRRNTEAFF
TRBV29-1,12,NA,NA,TRBJ1-2,TGCAGCGTTGAATGGGGTAACTATGGCTACACCTTC,CSVEWGNYGYTF
TRBV5-4,17,NA,TRBD2,TRBJ2-5,TGTGCCAGCAGCTCCACCCCGGGGCTAGCGGGACAAGAGACCCAGTACTTC,CASSSTPGLAGQETQYF
TRBV7-2,14,NA,NA,TRBJ2-5,TGTGCCAGCAGCTTAGGGCCGGATGGGGAGACCCAGTACTTC,CASSLGPDGETQYF
TRBV5-1,14,NA,NA,TRBJ2-2,TGCGCCAGCAGCTTAATAGGGGACACCGGGGAGCTGTTTTTT,CASSLIGDTGELFF
TRBV5-4,15,few,NA,TRBJ1-1,TGTGCCAGCAGCTACGAAGCCGCCCAGAACACTGAAGCTTTCTTT,CASSYEAAQNTEAFF